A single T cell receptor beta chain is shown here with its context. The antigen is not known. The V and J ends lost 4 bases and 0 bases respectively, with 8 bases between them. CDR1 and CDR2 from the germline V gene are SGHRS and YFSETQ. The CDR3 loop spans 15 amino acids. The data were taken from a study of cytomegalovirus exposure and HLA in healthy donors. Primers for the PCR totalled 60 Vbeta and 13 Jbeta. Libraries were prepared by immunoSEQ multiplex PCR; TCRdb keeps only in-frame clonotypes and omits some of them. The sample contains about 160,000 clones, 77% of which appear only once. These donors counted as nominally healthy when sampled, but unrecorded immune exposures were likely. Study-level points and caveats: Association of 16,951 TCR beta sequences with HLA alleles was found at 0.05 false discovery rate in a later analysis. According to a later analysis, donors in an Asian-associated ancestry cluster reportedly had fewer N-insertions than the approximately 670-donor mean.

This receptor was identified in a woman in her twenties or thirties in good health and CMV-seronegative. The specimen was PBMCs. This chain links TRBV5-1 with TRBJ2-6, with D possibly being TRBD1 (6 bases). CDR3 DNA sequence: TGCGCCAGCAGCCCACAGGGCTCTGGGGCCAACGTCCTGACTTTC. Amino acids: CASSPQGSGANVLTF.